This T cell receptor beta chain was retrieved from a study of T cells in Graves' hyperthyroidism and ophthalmopathy. This clonotype was seen at least ten times. CDR1 MDHEN and CDR2 SYDVKM come from the germline V gene. The CDR3 spans 17 residues. Trimming removed 2 bases from V and 6 bases from J; junction bases left unmatched: 10. Duration under 3 months, a NOSPECS grade of at least 4, and a Clinical Activity Score of at least 3 characterized the ophthalmopathy patients. Fresh 10 ml peripheral blood yielded PBMCs. It was RNA transcripts that yielded the amplified TCR beta CDR3 regions. A set of HTBI primers served as the primers for a first-round RT-PCR of the TCR CDR3. TCRdb passed the multiplex PCR reads through MiXCR, listing each CDR3 protein once. Counted here are 350,000 or so distinct CDR3 sequences, 15% to 20% occurring once; the ten biggest clones make up 15% to 17%.

The chain joins TRBV28 to TRBJ2-5, with 12 bases lining up with TRBD1. The TCR originated in a woman in her thirties or forties with Graves' ophthalmopathy. The sequenced sample was blood. The CDR3 is CASSLISGTGGFKTQYF. The DNA for the CDR3 is TGTGCCAGCAGTTTAATTTCCGGGACAGGGGGCTTCAAGACCCAGTACTTC.